This T cell receptor beta chain is drawn from a study of cytomegalovirus exposure and HLA in healthy donors. CDR3 length equals 15 residues. The junction had 15 bases not matched to a gene; V was cut back by 8 bases and J by 5 bases. CDR1 and CDR2 (germline): SQVTM, ANQGSEA. The PCR was carried out with 60 Vbeta primers and 13 Jbeta primers. Using immunoSEQ multiplex PCR, the repertoire was profiled, and TCRdb retains in-frame clones only, with some absent. The table records 60,000 to 75,000 clones, approximately 80% of them present only once. This rearrangement joins TRBV29-1 to TRBJ2-5, with 9 bases lining up with TRBD1. Sequenced: PBMCs. The clonotype comes from a woman aged 25 to 45 in good health and CMV-seronegative. The CDR3 reads CSTTGQGSARETQYF. The CDR3 DNA reads TGCAGCACGACGGGACAGGGATCAGCAAGGGAGACCCAGTACTTC.